The clone carrying this T cell receptor beta chain was picked up many times. Germline-derived CDR1 and CDR2 are DFQATT and SNEGSKA (reference sequence). Trimming took off 4 bases at V and 2 bases at J, with 12 bases between the two ends. The CDR3 has 13 amino acids. Patients showing uncontrolled infection, other autoimmune disease, pregnancy or lactation were ineligible. Every diagnosis used clinical symptoms, serum thyroxine and TRAb, thyroid ultrasound and orbital computed tomography. The data were taken from a study of T cells in Graves' hyperthyroidism and ophthalmopathy. Across the whole study: It was at initial diagnosis, before any treatment, that peripheral blood was collected.

RNA transcripts gave rise to amplified TCR beta CDR3 regions. First-round RT-PCR of the TCR CDR3 relied on the HTBI primer set. A single record per CDR3 protein comes from TCRdb applying MiXCR to the multiplex PCR reads. The table lists about 59,000 distinct CDR3 sequences, roughly 50% of them singletons. Sequencing was performed on blood. The chain has TRBV20-1 and TRBJ2-7; D is possibly TRBD2 (6 bases). This receptor was obtained from a woman aged 55-69 years with Graves' ophthalmopathy. CDR3 DNA: TGCAGTGCTACCGGGGGATTCGCCTACGAGCAGTACTTC. Translated: CSATGGFAYEQYF.